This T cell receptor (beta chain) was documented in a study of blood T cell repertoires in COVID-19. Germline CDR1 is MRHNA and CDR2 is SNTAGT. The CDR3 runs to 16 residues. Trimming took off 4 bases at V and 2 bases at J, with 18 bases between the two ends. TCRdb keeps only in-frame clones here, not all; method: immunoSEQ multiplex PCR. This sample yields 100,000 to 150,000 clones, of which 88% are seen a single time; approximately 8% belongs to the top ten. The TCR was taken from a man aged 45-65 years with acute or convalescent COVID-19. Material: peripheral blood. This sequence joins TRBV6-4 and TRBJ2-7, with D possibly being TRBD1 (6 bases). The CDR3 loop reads CASSVTGLGGPYEQYF. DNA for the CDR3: TGTGCCAGCAGTGTTACAGGGTTGGGTGGGCCCTACGAGCAGTACTTC.